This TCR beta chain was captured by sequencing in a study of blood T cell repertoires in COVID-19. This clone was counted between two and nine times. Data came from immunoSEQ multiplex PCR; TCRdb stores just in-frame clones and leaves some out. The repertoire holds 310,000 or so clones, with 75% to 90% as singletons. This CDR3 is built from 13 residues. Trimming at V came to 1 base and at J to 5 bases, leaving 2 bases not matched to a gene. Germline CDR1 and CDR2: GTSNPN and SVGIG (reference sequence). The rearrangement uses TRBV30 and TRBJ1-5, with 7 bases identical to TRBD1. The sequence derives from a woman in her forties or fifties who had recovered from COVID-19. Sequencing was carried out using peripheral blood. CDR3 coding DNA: TGTGCCTGGAGTGGACAGGGTCATCAGCCCCAGCATTTT. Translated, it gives CAWSGQGHQPQHF.